The subject of this entry is one TCR beta chain. As yet, its antigen is unknown. PCR used 60 Vbeta primers and 13 Jbeta primers. Authors' analysis steps: A later analysis tallied about 80 million unique TCR beta chains, about 11 million of them shared. Libraries were prepared by immunoSEQ multiplex PCR; TCRdb keeps only in-frame clonotypes and omits some of them. V and J calls plus clone size are reproduced from that table; the DNA served to infer D and trimming. Of tens of thousands of clones in the sample, 76% are singletons; the top ten hold over 2.5%. The data originate from a study of cytomegalovirus exposure and HLA in healthy donors. Study at large: As released early, the data held roughly 85 million unique TCRs from HLA-typed donors. Study-wide findings and caveats: Researchers counted roughly 160 TCR beta chains as cytomegalovirus-associated.

The CDR3 is 15 residues long. The germline CDR1 and CDR2 sequences are MDHEN and SYDVKM. Trimming at V came to 5 bases and at J to 7 bases, leaving 7 bases not matched to a gene. The clonotype was recovered from a man between 18 and 35 years old in good health and CMV-seronegative. Specimen: PBMCs. The rearrangement uses TRBV28 and TRBJ1-4, with TRBD1 matching 10 bases. CDR3 DNA sequence: TGTGCCAGCAGTAGGATAGGACAGGGGGGTGAAAAACTGTTTTTT. Protein: CASSRIGQGGEKLFF. The whole variable domain, filled in from reference TRBV28 and TRBJ1-4, reads DVKVTQSSRYLVKRTGEKVFLECVQDMDHENMFWYRQDPGLGLRLIYFSYDVKMKEKGDIPEGYSVSREKKERFSLILESASTNQTSMYLCASSRIGQGGEKLFFGSGTQLSVL.